This T cell receptor beta chain appears in the sequencing data of a study of blood T cell repertoires in COVID-19. Per germline, CDR1 MGHDK and CDR2 SYGVNS. V gave up 0 bases and J gave up 5 bases, with 10 bases separating them. The CDR3 runs to 15 residues. The protocol was immunoSEQ multiplex PCR, while the TCRdb copy is restricted to in-frame clones and leaves out a portion. The sample carries more than 150,000 clones, 87% recorded once. The V call is TRBV25-1, the J call TRBJ1-4; a possible D gene is TRBD1 (5 bases). The clonotype was recovered from a woman aged 25 to 45 who had recovered from COVID-19. Sequenced input: PBMCs or T cells enriched from blood (not recorded which). The CDR3 nucleotides are TGTGCCAGCAGTGAATATCTGGGGGGGAATGAAAAACTGTTTTTT. Its protein product is CASSEYLGGNEKLFF.